This is a list of T cell receptor beta chains from one sample in a study of CXCR3-negative and CXCR3-positive naive CD8 T cells. TCRdb derives one entry per CDR3 protein from the 5' RACE reads, leaving out DNA. Here the sample table reports tens of thousands of distinct CDR3 sequences. The source material was naive CXCR3- CD8+ T cells from blood. All receptors derive from a human donor in good health. Some clones in this sample may be carry-over from other donors' samples. CDR3s include the opening cysteine and the closing phenylalanine or tryptophan.

v_call: TRBV3-1; cdr3_length: 16; j_call: TRBJ2-7; cdr3_aa: CASSPLSGTMSYEQYF
v_call: TRBV6-1; cdr3_length: 13; j_call: TRBJ2-2; cdr3_aa: CASSERTPGELFF
v_call: TRBV5-6; cdr3_length: 13; j_call: TRBJ2-2; cdr3_aa: CASSFGEAGELFF
v_call: TRBV29-1; cdr3_length: 14; j_call: TRBJ2-1; cdr3_aa: CSVDGGTPYNEQFF
v_call: TRBV19; cdr3_length: 17; j_call: TRBJ2-1; cdr3_aa: CASRVRLAGPNYNEQFF
v_call: TRBV7-9; cdr3_length: 15; j_call: TRBJ1-1; cdr3_aa: CASSLVGGANTEAFF
v_call: TRBV28; cdr3_length: 13; j_call: TRBJ2-5; cdr3_aa: CASPRQAQETQYF
v_call: TRBV7-9; cdr3_length: 14; j_call: TRBJ1-5; cdr3_aa: CASSGGRTDQPQHF
v_call: TRBV29-1; cdr3_length: 15; j_call: TRBJ2-7; cdr3_aa: CSVPWAGQWTYEQYF
v_call: TRBV28; cdr3_length: 13; j_call: TRBJ2-4; cdr3_aa: CAANPGAGTVQYF
v_call: TRBV9; cdr3_length: 14; j_call: TRBJ2-7; cdr3_aa: CASSGRDSLPEQYF
v_call: TRBV19; cdr3_length: 16; j_call: TRBJ1-5; cdr3_aa: CASSYDRRHLNQPQHF
v_call: TRBV29-1; cdr3_length: 14; j_call: TRBJ1-2; cdr3_aa: CSVDGQGKNYGYTF
v_call: TRBV12-3/TRBV12-4; cdr3_length: 13; j_call: TRBJ2-7; cdr3_aa: CASSWTGKSEQYF
v_call: TRBV28; cdr3_length: 14; j_call: TRBJ2-7; cdr3_aa: CATTYPGLFYEQYF
v_call: TRBV29-1; cdr3_length: 12; j_call: TRBJ2-7; cdr3_aa: CSVLDRPFEQYF
v_call: TRBV7-6; cdr3_length: 14; j_call: TRBJ2-3; cdr3_aa: CASSRGGPNYTQYF
v_call: TRBV4-1; cdr3_length: 13; j_call: TRBJ1-4; cdr3_aa: CASSQEGDEKLFF
v_call: TRBV21-1; cdr3_length: 13; j_call: TRBJ1-4; cdr3_aa: CASSRVTGWKLFF
v_call: TRBV29-1; cdr3_length: 16; j_call: TRBJ2-1; cdr3_aa: CSVEAPDRSSYNEQFF